This TCR beta chain was sequenced for a study of OX40 agonist ivuxolimab in advanced cancers. Autoimmune disease history or systemic immunosuppression barred patients. Sequencing used immunoSEQ multiplex PCR; TCRdb keeps in-frame clones, though not all of them. Of fewer than 70,000 clones detected, roughly 86% appear once; the ten largest clones hold more than 2%. Germline CDR1 MNHEY, CDR2 SMNVEV (reference sequence). Trimming took off 5 bases at V and 2 bases at J, with 19 bases between the two ends. The CDR3 consists of 16 residues. This sequence originates from an adult with an advanced solid tumor such as melanoma, head and neck, liver or kidney cancer. The rearrangement links TRBV27 to TRBJ2-7; either TRBD1 or TRBD2 may fit D (5 bases each). Specimen: CD4+ or CD8+ T cells sorted from blood, collected in a trial of the OX40 agonist ivuxolimab. The CDR3 here is CASSTQTRGRTYEQYF. The CDR3 region has the DNA TGTGCCAGCAGTACCCAAACGAGGGGTCGCACCTACGAGCAGTACTTC.